These 18 T cell receptor beta chains were sequenced from one sample in a study of blood T cell repertoires in COVID-19. This table comes from immunoSEQ multiplex PCR, and its TCRdb copy is limited to in-frame clones, with some not included. The table lists 170,000 or so clones, about 86% of them singletons. Specimen: peripheral blood. These receptors all stem from a woman aged 18-29 years who had recovered from COVID-19.

V gene TRBV5-1 combines with J gene TRBJ2-1; 7 bases line up with TRBD2. The CDR3 length is 15 residues. The germline V gene encodes CDR1 SGHRS and CDR2 YFSETQ. V lost 5 bases to trimming and J lost 0 bases; unmatched junction nucleotides: 5. In DNA, the CDR3 is TGCGCCAGCAGAAGAGCGGGGTCCTCCTACAATGAGCAGTTCTTC. Translating it yields CASRRAGSSYNEQFF.

V and J are TRBV14 and TRBJ1-1; TRBD1 aligns across 11 bases. The germline CDR1 and CDR2 sequences are SGHDN and FVKESK. J lost 3 bases, V lost 0 bases, and 15 bases had no gene match. CDR3 length equals 20 residues. The CDR3 is CASSQEVWDRGKKGDTEAFF. The CDR3 DNA sequence: TGTGCCAGCAGCCAAGAGGTATGGGACAGGGGGAAAAAGGGGGACACTGAAGCTTTCTTT.

The chain employs TRBV27 and TRBJ2-7; 12 bases fit TRBD2. Trimming cost V 6 bases and J 1 base; bases outside gene matches: 7. CDR3 length: 16 amino acids. In germline, CDR1 is MNHEY, CDR2 SMNVEV (reference sequence). The CDR3 is CASRSLAGGPSYEQYV. In DNA form, the CDR3 reads TGTGCCAGCAGGAGCCTAGCGGGAGGGCCTTCCTACGAGCAGTACGTC.

The CDR3 DNA reads as TGTGCCAGCAGTTCCCCGACTAGCGGGAGTCGGGATGAGCAGTTCTTC. Protein sequence: CASSSPTSGSRDEQFF. The V and J genes are TRBV6-5 and TRBJ2-1; 12 bases fit TRBD2. From germline, CDR1 is MNHEY and CDR2 SVGAGI. The V segment lost 4 bases and the J segment 8 bases; nucleotides outside the gene matches: 9. This CDR3 has 16 amino acids.

The DNA of the CDR3 is TGCAGCGTTGTAACTAGCGGGGGGCTACTATACAATGAGCAGTTCTTC. As protein: CSVVTSGGLLYNEQFF. The chain carries TRBV29-1 and TRBJ2-1; TRBD2 matches at 12 bases. V shed 4 bases and J 4 bases; nucleotides not matched to a gene: 8. Germline V CDR1 and CDR2: SQVTM, ANQGSEA. The CDR3 spans 16 residues.

V and J are TRBV3-1 (or the pseudogene TRBV3-2) and TRBJ2-3, with a tentative D call TRBD1 (6 bases). CDR3 length equals 13 residues. The germline V and J ends were trimmed by 6 bases and 6 bases, with 13 bases remaining between them. Germline loops: CDR1 LGHDT, CDR2 YNNKEL (reference sequence). The CDR3, as DNA: TGTGCCAGCAGACCAGCAGGGGACGATACGCAGTATTTT. Amino acid sequence: CASRPAGDDTQYF.

This rearrangement joins TRBV15 to TRBJ2-2, with 9 bases matching TRBD1. V shed 6 bases, J shed 0 bases, and the junction held 5 bases outside the gene matches. The length of the CDR3 is 16 residues. Looked up from germline, CDR1 is LNHNV and CDR2 is YYDKDF (reference sequence). As DNA, the CDR3 is TGTGCCACCAGGGACAGGGGACGAACGAACACCGGGGAGCTGTTTTTT. Translation gives CATRDRGRTNTGELFF.

This clone is classed as medium-sized. This chain uses TRBV6-4 with TRBJ2-2; possibly TRBD1 for D (6 bases). The V and J ends lost 0 bases and 1 base respectively, with 6 bases between them. The CDR3 covers 15 residues. Per germline, CDR1 MRHNA and CDR2 SNTAGT. In DNA form, the CDR3 reads TGTGCCAGCAGTGACTCGGGACAGAACACCGGGGAGCTGTTTTTT. Protein sequence: CASSDSGQNTGELFF.

The CDR3 DNA is TGTGCCAGCAGCTTAGTTGGCCTTCCCTCTAACTATGGCTACACCTTC. It is translated as CASSLVGLPSNYGYTF. The chain employs TRBV11-2 and TRBJ1-2; unclear D gene. Germline V gene data show CDR1 as SGHAT and CDR2 as FQNNGV. The CDR3 spans 16 residues. Trimming pared 1 base from V and 0 bases from J, leaving 12 bases between.

The rearrangement joins TRBV19 to TRBJ1-2; the D is unclear. CDR1 LNHDA and CDR2 SQIVND come from the germline V gene (reference sequence). V lost 5 bases, J lost 2 bases, and 15 bases lay in between. This CDR3 is 15 amino acids long. CDR3 in amino acids: CASSFFSTVNYGYTF. The CDR3 nucleotides are TGTGCCAGTAGTTTTTTCTCTACGGTGAACTATGGCTACACCTTC.

The CDR3: CASSVTSGRGYNEQFF. The DNA of the CDR3 is TGCGCCAGCAGCGTGACTAGCGGGAGAGGTTACAATGAGCAGTTCTTC. This sequence joins TRBV5-1 and TRBJ2-1, with 12 bases fitting TRBD2. After removal of 4 bases from V and 4 bases from J, the junction contained 6 bases not matched to a gene. Germline values: CDR1 SGHRS, CDR2 YFSETQ. The CDR3 totals 16 residues.

The chain is built from TRBV3-1 (or the pseudogene TRBV3-2) and TRBJ2-3; 9 bases agree with TRBD1. CDR1 and CDR2 (germline): LGHDT, YNNKEL (reference sequence). The CDR3 covers 15 residues. With 1 base clipped from V and 5 bases from J, the junction kept 4 bases outside the gene matches. CDR3 bases: TGTGCCAGCAGCCAAGCTGGGACAGGGCAAGATACGCAGTATTTT. As protein: CASSQAGTGQDTQYF.

CDR3 loop: CASSLDRQGVIYGYTF. In DNA form, the CDR3 reads TGTGCCAGCAGCTTAGACCGACAGGGGGTGATCTATGGCTACACCTTC. The rearrangement joins TRBV7-2 to TRBJ1-2; TRBD1 aligns across 9 bases. Per the germline V gene, CDR1 is SGHTA and CDR2 is FQGNSA. The CDR3 has 16 amino acids. V was pared by 1 base and J by 4 bases, with 7 bases of the junction left unmatched.

The chain employs TRBV19 and TRBJ1-2; 7 bases match TRBD1. Germline CDR1 reads LNHDA; CDR2 reads SQIVND (reference sequence). The CDR3 is 13 amino acids. With 3 bases clipped from V and 7 bases from J, the junction kept 5 bases outside the gene matches. The CDR3 DNA follows: TGTGCCAGTAGTATGGCAGGGGGTCTTGGCTACACCTTC. It yields the protein CASSMAGGLGYTF.

This clone has just a few counts. V and J are TRBV7-3 and TRBJ2-3; TRBD2 agrees at 11 bases. Germline V lookup: CDR1 SGHTA, CDR2 FQGTGA. The CDR3 spans 16 residues. Germline trimming cut 4 bases from V and 0 bases from J; bases unmatched to any gene: 3. CDR3 sequence (DNA): TGTGCCAGCAGCTCCACTAGCGGGGGAAGCACAGATACGCAGTATTTT. As protein: CASSSTSGGSTDTQYF.

The chain uses TRBV2 and TRBJ1-4, with 9 bases lining up with TRBD1. CDR1 is SNHLY, CDR2 FYNNEI, per germline. With 2 bases clipped from V and 4 bases from J, the junction kept 14 bases outside the gene matches. The CDR3 sequence is 19 residues long. In DNA, the CDR3 is TGTGCCAGCAGTGAAAAGGACAGGGGAGTTTACCCGTTTAATGAAAAACTGTTTTTT. Protein product: CASSEKDRGVYPFNEKLFF. The variable domain in full, completed from reference TRBV2 and TRBJ1-4, reads EPEVTQTPSHQVTQMGQEVILRCVPISNHLYFYWYRQILGQKVEFLVSFYNNEISEKSEIFDDQFSVERPDGSNFTLKIRSTKLEDSAMYFCASSEKDRGVYPFNEKLFFGSGTQLSVL.

In this sample, this clone turned up a few times. The rearrangement links TRBV19 to TRBJ2-5, with D possibly being TRBD2 (6 bases). The CDR3 is 14 residues long. Germline V gene sequence: CDR1 LNHDA, CDR2 SQIVND (reference sequence). V was pared by 5 bases and J by 3 bases, with 13 bases between. In DNA form, the CDR3 reads TGTGCCAGTAGTCGGGGAGGCGGGAAAGAGACCCAGTACTTC. Residues: CASSRGGGKETQYF.

The genes are TRBV2 and TRBJ2-1, with TRBD2 matching over 10 bases. V gave up 1 base and J gave up 3 bases; unmatched junction bases: 0. Germline V gene sequence: CDR1 SNHLY, CDR2 FYNNEI. CDR3 length: 15 amino acids. The CDR3 DNA reads TGTGCCAGCAGTGAAGGACTAGCGGGCTACAATGAGCAGTTCTTC. It yields the protein CASSEGLAGYNEQFF.